The clone carrying this T cell receptor (beta chain) was seen a handful of times. Its antigen is unknown. This CDR3 has 14 amino acids. The germline gives CDR1 SEHNR, CDR2 FQNEAQ (reference sequence). Between the trimmed V and J ends, which lost 4 bases and 3 bases, there was a span of 12 bases. These data originate in a study of identical twins. Whole-study results and caveats: Alpha sequences that were out-of-frame and twin-shared showed an excess of low generation probability. Cross-sectional statistical analysis was relied on for the conclusions, without the same donors being followed. Clonotypes of the beta chain that were abundant in cord blood carried fewer insertions (memory repertoires showed none).

TCRdb reprocessed the 5' RACE reads with MiXCR, giving one entry per CDR3 protein. The sample records 200,000 to 250,000 distinct CDR3 sequences, approximately 7.9% being singletons. Separately, the same data were catalogued under a study of yellow fever vaccine responses in identical twins. That source reports: Twin vaccine T cell responses reportedly seemed partly convergent, partly personalized.

The genes are TRBV7-9 and TRBJ1-1; D might be TRBD1 (6 bases). This sequence originates from a woman under 30 in good health. The source material was CD8+ T cells sorted from blood. As DNA, the CDR3 is TGTGCCAGCAGCTCATGGGGGCGAGACACTGAAGCTTTCTTT. It specifies CASSSWGRDTEAFF.